These T cell receptor beta chains were read from a single sample in a study of CD8 T cells in ankylosing spondylitis. TCRdb itself ran the 5' RACE reads through MiXCR, one entry per CDR3 protein. The sample lists some 840,000 distinct CDR3 sequences; about 12% were seen once. Sequenced material: blood, either unsorted or a sorted T cell fraction (not recorded which). The receptors stem from a male donor with ankylosing spondylitis. The CDR3 runs from the conserved cysteine through the conserved F or W. Fields, in order: CDR3 protein, CDR3 DNA, clone size, V gene, D gene, J gene. A D gene is named only where the DNA matches it firmly. Clone size, where shown, is once, few, many, or a class for clones that have expanded.

CDR3 protein: CASGRDRNTGELFF; CDR3 DNA: TGTGCCAGCGGAAGGGACAGAAACACCGGGGAGCTGTTTTTT; clone size: few; V gene: TRBV6-1; D gene: TRBD1; J gene: TRBJ2-2
CDR3 protein: CASSRQGANPGTEAFF; CDR3 DNA: TGTGCCAGCAGCCGACAGGGGGCGAATCCAGGCACTGAAGCTTTCTTT; clone size: few; V gene: TRBV3-1; D gene: TRBD1; J gene: TRBJ1-1
CDR3 protein: CASTTTGGGETQYF; CDR3 DNA: TGCGCCAGCACCACGACAGGGGGCGGGGAGACCCAGTACTTC; clone size: .; V gene: TRBV5-1; D gene: TRBD1; J gene: TRBJ2-5
CDR3 protein: CSARGAAGVDTQYF; CDR3 DNA: TGCAGTGCTAGAGGGGCGGCGGGAGTAGATACGCAGTATTTT; clone size: few; V gene: TRBV20-1; D gene: TRBD2; J gene: TRBJ2-3
CDR3 protein: CASSLGGNSALNTEAFF; CDR3 DNA: TGCGCCAGCAGCTTGGGAGGAAACTCAGCATTGAACACTGAAGCTTTCTTT; clone size: .; V gene: TRBV5-1; D gene: .; J gene: TRBJ1-1
CDR3 protein: CSAFRQDMADTQYF; CDR3 DNA: TGCAGTGCTTTTCGACAGGACATGGCAGATACGCAGTATTTT; clone size: .; V gene: TRBV20-1; D gene: .; J gene: TRBJ2-3
CDR3 protein: CSASGLAVLNSYEQYF; CDR3 DNA: TGCAGTGCATCGGGACTAGCGGTCCTAAACTCCTACGAGCAGTACTTC; clone size: .; V gene: TRBV20-1; D gene: TRBD2; J gene: TRBJ2-7
CDR3 protein: CASSLAAGIYGYTF; CDR3 DNA: TGTGCCAGCAGTTTGGCAGCGGGGATCTATGGCTACACCTTC; clone size: .; V gene: TRBV12-3/TRBV12-4; D gene: .; J gene: TRBJ1-2
CDR3 protein: CASSQEGAANTGELFF; CDR3 DNA: TGTGCCAGCAGCCAAGAAGGGGCCGCGAACACCGGGGAGCTGTTTTTT; clone size: many; V gene: TRBV4-2; D gene: .; J gene: TRBJ2-2
CDR3 protein: CASSLRSGRGNEQFF; CDR3 DNA: TGCGCCAGCAGCTTGAGGAGCGGGAGAGGGAATGAGCAGTTCTTC; clone size: many; V gene: TRBV5-1; D gene: TRBD2; J gene: TRBJ2-1
CDR3 protein: CSAKVGESNSPLHF; CDR3 DNA: TGCAGTGCTAAAGTTGGGGAGTCTAATTCACCCCTCCACTTT; clone size: .; V gene: TRBV20-1; D gene: .; J gene: TRBJ1-6
CDR3 protein: CASSLRLAGGETQYF; CDR3 DNA: TGTGCCAGCAGCTTAAGGCTAGCGGGGGGAGAGACCCAGTACTTC; clone size: many; V gene: TRBV7-2; D gene: TRBD2; J gene: TRBJ2-5
CDR3 protein: CASSLAIRTGEPYEQYF; CDR3 DNA: TGCGCCAGCAGCTTGGCCATTCGCACAGGGGAGCCCTACGAGCAGTACTTC; clone size: few; V gene: TRBV5-1; D gene: TRBD1; J gene: TRBJ2-7
CDR3 protein: CASSELRDPNYGYTF; CDR3 DNA: TGTGCCAGCAGCGAACTCCGGGACCCGAACTATGGCTACACCTTC; clone size: .; V gene: TRBV28; D gene: .; J gene: TRBJ1-2